This T cell receptor (beta chain) is drawn from a study of persistence of HIV-infected CD4 T cells. In the case of this clone: No antigen is known for it.

Nonspecific anti-CD3/anti-CD28 bead stimulation represents the broad CD4+ T cell repertoire. Sorting selected CD4+ T cells upregulating both CD40 ligand and CD69. Sequencing used immunoSEQ version 4 in survey mode. This table comes from immunoSEQ multiplex PCR, and its TCRdb copy is limited to in-frame clones, with some not included. Of about 43,000 clones listed, roughly 90% are singletons. Germline V lookup: CDR1 SGDLS, CDR2 YYNGEE. The CDR3 covers 13 residues. V was pared by 4 bases and J by 6 bases, with 2 bases of the junction left unmatched. The sample in question was CD4+ T cells sorted from PBMCs after approximately 19-hour stimulation, obtained from a patient who received antiretroviral therapy. The genes are TRBV9 and TRBJ1-2; 11 bases agree with TRBD1. The TCR originated in an adult man with HIV who was CMV-seropositive. The CDR3 reads CASSRDRGNGYTF. CDR3 DNA sequence: TGTGCCAGCAGCCGGGACAGGGGGAATGGCTACACCTTC.